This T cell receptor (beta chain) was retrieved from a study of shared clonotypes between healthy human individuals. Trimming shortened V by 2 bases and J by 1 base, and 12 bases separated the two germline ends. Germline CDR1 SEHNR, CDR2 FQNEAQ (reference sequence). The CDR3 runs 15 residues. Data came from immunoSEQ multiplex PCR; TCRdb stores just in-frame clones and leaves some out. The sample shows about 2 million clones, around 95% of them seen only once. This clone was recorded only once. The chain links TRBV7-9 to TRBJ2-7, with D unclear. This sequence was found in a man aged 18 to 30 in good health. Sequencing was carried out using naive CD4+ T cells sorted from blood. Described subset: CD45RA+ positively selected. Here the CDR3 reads CASSLSGGISYEQYF. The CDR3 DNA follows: TGTGCCAGCAGCTTATCCGGCGGCATTTCCTACGAGCAGTACTTC.